The rows below give T cell receptor beta chains drawn from one sample of a study of cytomegalovirus exposure and HLA in healthy donors. Assay used: immunoSEQ multiplex PCR; TCRdb lists only in-frame clones, some missing. Counted here are about 240,000 clones, approximately 86% occurring once; the ten biggest clones make up roughly 1.2%. The sample was PBMCs. The receptor source for this set is a woman aged 25 to 39 in good health and CMV-seropositive. Both conserved end residues are trimmed from each CDR3. Each record gives: V gene, CDR3 length, J gene, clone size, D gene, CDR3 protein. D genes are given only for firm matches. Only some rows state a clone size, as once, few, many or a class for expanded clones.

V: TRBV6-1; length: 13; J: TRBJ2-1; size: -; D: TRBD2; CDR3: ASSEGLAGGYEQF
V: TRBV5-4; length: 14; J: TRBJ2-2; size: -; D: TRBD1; CDR3: ASSAGTGVYTGELF
V: TRBV13; length: 10; J: TRBJ1-2; size: few; D: TRBD1; CDR3: ASSQTGYGYT
V: TRBV9; length: 13; J: TRBJ2-1; size: -; D: TRBD1; CDR3: ASSQGQGAWNEQF
V: TRBV4-1; length: 14; J: TRBJ2-5; size: few; D: -; CDR3: ASSQGTGGAAETQY
V: TRBV5-1; length: 13; J: TRBJ2-1; size: -; D: TRBD2; CDR3: ASSGIAGVYNEQF
V: TRBV6-6; length: 13; J: TRBJ1-5; size: -; D: -; CDR3: ASRSDSYADQPQH
V: TRBV19; length: 14; J: TRBJ2-2; size: few; D: TRBD2; CDR3: ATKSRLADYTGELF
V: TRBV11-2; length: 10; J: TRBJ2-1; size: -; D: -; CDR3: ASSFGGNEQF
V: TRBV27; length: 12; J: TRBJ2-3; size: -; D: -; CDR3: ASSVVFPTDTQY
V: TRBV9; length: 12; J: TRBJ2-7; size: -; D: TRBD2; CDR3: ASSPRAGVGEQY
V: TRBV25-1; length: 12; J: TRBJ1-3; size: -; D: TRBD1; CDR3: ASGTGGSGNTIY
V: TRBV29-1; length: 12; J: TRBJ2-3; size: -; D: TRBD2; CDR3: SVEAGGSADTQY
V: TRBV15; length: 13; J: TRBJ2-1; size: -; D: -; CDR3: ATSRDREPYNEQF
V: TRBV5-3; length: 14; J: TRBJ1-1; size: -; D: TRBD1; CDR3: ARSLDAGTVNTEAF
V: TRBV29-1; length: 13; J: TRBJ2-7; size: -; D: TRBD1; CDR3: SVEDRWTGHYEQY
V: TRBV4-1; length: 16; J: TRBJ2-5; size: -; D: -; CDR3: ASSPGEGYEGVGETQY
V: TRBV4-1; length: 12; J: TRBJ1-2; size: -; D: -; CDR3: ASSAGGQSYGYT
V: TRBV6-4; length: 12; J: TRBJ2-2; size: -; D: -; CDR3: ARVHRDDTGELF
V: TRBV29-1; length: 11; J: TRBJ2-1; size: once; D: -; CDR3: SVGTTSGNEQF